Presented here are 29 T cell receptor beta chains from one specimen sequenced in a study of blood T cell repertoires in COVID-19. Produced via immunoSEQ multiplex PCR; TCRdb's table is partial and in-frame only. The sample shows some 180,000 clones, roughly 85% of them seen only once. The sequenced sample was peripheral blood. These receptors originate from a woman of 80 years or more with acute or convalescent COVID-19.

This chain links TRBV12-3 or TRBV12-4 with TRBJ2-1; D possibly corresponds to TRBD2 (5 bases). The V gene lost 5 bases and the J gene lost 1 base, with 6 bases spanning the gap. CDR3 length equals 13 residues. CDR3 loop: CASSRGSYNEQFF. CDR3 in DNA: TGTGCCAGCAGTCGGGGATCCTACAATGAGCAGTTCTTC.

This chain joins TRBV9 and TRBJ2-1; D is unresolved. This CDR3 has 13 amino acids. V lost 2 bases and J lost 5, with 8 bases in between. Germline lookup yields CDR1 SGDLS and CDR2 YYNGEE. CDR3 residues: CASSVPSNNEQFF. CDR3 nucleotides: TGTGCCAGCAGCGTGCCCTCTAACAATGAGCAGTTCTTC.

Only one count was recorded for this clone. This sequence joins TRBV5-1 and TRBJ1-6, with TRBD1 as a possible D gene (6 bases). The CDR3 spans 14 residues. Trimming removed 2 bases from V and 12 bases from J, with 15 bases in between. The germline V gene has CDR1 SGHRS and CDR2 YFSETQ. The CDR3 nucleotides are TGCGCCAGCAGCTTAGACTTGACAGGCGTACCCCTCCACTTT. This sequence encodes CASSLDLTGVPLHF.

This clone has only a few counts. The CDR3 spells CASSITVAGELFF. DNA for the CDR3: TGTGCCAGCAGCATAACAGTGGCCGGGGAGCTGTTTTTT. The rearrangement joins TRBV11-3 to TRBJ2-2; D is ambiguous. The V end lost 5 bases, the J end lost 6 bases, and 10 bases lay between the germline ends. Germline CDR1 reads SGHNT; CDR2 reads YENEEA. The CDR3 loop spans 13 amino acids.

As for this clone: Relative to the germline gene, one junction end is altered; a read error may explain this. V and J are TRBV2 and TRBJ2-5; a possible D gene is TRBD2 (6 bases). Germline V gene lookup returns CDR1 SNHLY and CDR2 FYNNEI. The CDR3 has 13 residues. Here the CDR3 reads CASTWDSQGTQYF. As DNA, the CDR3 is TGTGCCAGCACCTGGGACTCGCAAGGGACCCAGTACTTC.

This chain connects TRBV9 to TRBJ2-6; D not certain. Trimming removed 5 bases from V and 2 bases from J, with 8 bases in between. This CDR3 has 14 amino acids. CDR1 is SGDLS, CDR2 YYNGEE, per germline. CDR3 nucleotide sequence: TGTGCCAGCAGGTCCGAGACTGGGGCCAACGTCCTGACTTTC. Translating it yields CASRSETGANVLTF.

This rearrangement joins TRBV18 to TRBJ2-3; D may be TRBD2 (6 bases). The CDR3 is 14 amino acids. CDR1 and CDR2 (germline): KGHSH, LQKENI. The V end was cut by 2 bases, the J end by 4 bases, with 10 bases between. The CDR3 is CASSPKRESDTQYF. In DNA, the CDR3 is TGTGCCAGCTCACCAAAACGGGAGTCAGATACGCAGTATTTT.

The gene calls are TRBV11-1 and TRBJ2-3, with TRBD1 matching over 8 bases. The CDR3 contains 13 residues. Germline V gene sequence: CDR1 SGHAT, CDR2 FQDESV (reference sequence). V shed 6 bases, J shed 5 bases, and the junction held 4 bases outside the gene matches. CDR3 coding DNA: TGTGCCAGCAGTCAGACAGGGGTAGATACGCAGTATTTT. It encodes CASSQTGVDTQYF.

This clone was observed a handful of times. The chain combines TRBV5-1 with TRBJ1-1; perhaps TRBD1 as D (5 bases). The CDR3 sequence is 15 residues long. Looked up from germline, CDR1 is SGHRS and CDR2 is YFSETQ. V lost 1 base, J lost 0 bases, and 10 bases lay in between. The CDR3: CASSLLGEVNTEAFF. As DNA, the CDR3 is TGCGCCAGCAGCTTGCTGGGGGAGGTGAACACTGAAGCTTTCTTT.

The chain carries TRBV18 and TRBJ2-1, with TRBD1 as a possible D gene (6 bases). Trimming removed 6 bases at V and 4 bases at J, with 7 bases between. Germline CDR1 KGHSH, CDR2 LQKENI. The CDR3 consists of 12 residues. The CDR3 bases are TGTGCCAGCTCGGACAGTTACAATGAGCAGTTCTTC. Its translation is CASSDSYNEQFF.

The rearrangement uses TRBV7-2 and TRBJ2-3; D is possibly TRBD2 (6 bases). Germline V gene data show CDR1 as SGHTA and CDR2 as FQGNSA. The CDR3 extends over 15 amino acids. Trimming removed 3 bases from V and 1 base from J, with 11 bases in between. In DNA form, the CDR3 reads TGTGCCAGCAGCTTCGGAGGGTTCGGCACAGATACGCAGTATTTT. It codes for CASSFGGFGTDTQYF.

The chain employs TRBV5-1 and TRBJ2-7, with 13 bases lining up with TRBD2. This CDR3 is built from 16 residues. CDR1 SGHRS and CDR2 YFSETQ come from the germline V gene. Trimming cost V 4 bases and J 6 bases; bases outside gene matches: 10. This chain's CDR3 is CASSPRSTSGGGEQYF. For the CDR3, the DNA is TGCGCCAGCAGCCCGAGGTCTACTAGCGGGGGGGGCGAGCAGTACTTC.

The chain carries TRBV19 and TRBJ1-1; D gene unclear. Between the trimmed V and J ends, which lost 0 bases and 0 bases, there was a span of 5 bases. The CDR3 consists of 14 residues. Germline CDR1 is LNHDA and CDR2 is SQIVND (reference sequence). CDR3 bases: TGTGCCAGTAGTATAGATCTAGTGAACACTGAAGCTTTCTTT. Translating gives CASSIDLVNTEAFF.

This chain connects TRBV7-2 to TRBJ2-6; a weak D match, TRBD1 (5 bases). The germline V gene has CDR1 SGHTA and CDR2 FQGNSA. Trimming removed 1 base from V and 0 bases from J, with 10 bases in between. The CDR3 is 17 amino acids. The chain's CDR3 is CASSLVGANSGANVLTF. The CDR3 region has the DNA TGTGCCAGCAGCTTAGTAGGGGCTAACTCTGGGGCCAACGTCCTGACTTTC.

The chain recombines TRBV29-1 with TRBJ1-1; maybe TRBD1 (5 bases). V dropped 7 bases and J dropped 5 bases, with 17 bases sitting between them. CDR1 and CDR2 (germline): SQVTM, ANQGSEA. The CDR3 spans 13 residues. The CDR3: CSASDGGGTEAFF. In DNA, the CDR3 is TGCAGCGCTAGTGACGGGGGAGGGACTGAAGCTTTCTTT.

The chain has TRBV5-5 and TRBJ1-4, with 7 nucleotides matching TRBD1. The V and J ends lost 5 bases and 4 bases, in that order; junction bases with no gene match: 5. Germline V gene lookup returns CDR1 SGHKS and CDR2 YYEKEE (reference sequence). The CDR3 contains 14 residues. This CDR3 reads CASRRGQINEKLFF. CDR3 nucleotide sequence: TGTGCCAGCAGGAGGGGACAGATTAATGAAAAACTGTTTTTT.

The chain is built from TRBV7-8 and TRBJ2-5, with D maybe TRBD1 (5 bases). V dropped 5 bases and J dropped 5 bases, with 30 bases sitting between them. The CDR3 is 19 residues long. CDR1 SGHVS and CDR2 FQNEAQ come from the germline V gene. CDR3 in DNA: TGTGCCAGCAGCCCCCAGTGGACAACCAGAGCCCAAATCTCGGAGACCCAGTACTTC. Translated: CASSPQWTTRAQISETQYF.

The V gene is TRBV5-1, the J gene TRBJ1-1, with 7 bases lining up with TRBD1. V lost 4 bases to trimming and J lost 3 bases; unmatched junction nucleotides: 6. Per germline, CDR1 SGHRS and CDR2 YFSETQ. The CDR3 is 14 residues long. The CDR3 nucleotides read TGCGCCAGCAGCCGGGACAGACCCTACACTGAAGCTTTCTTT. Its translation: CASSRDRPYTEAFF.

The J gene is TRBJ1-4, the V gene TRBV24-1; 8 nucleotides line up with TRBD1. Germline loops: CDR1 KGHDR, CDR2 SFDVKD. V shed 2 bases, J shed 7 bases, and the junction held 5 bases outside the gene matches. The CDR3 has 15 amino acids. CDR3 region: CATSDSGQVVEKLFF. The DNA for the CDR3 is TGTGCCACCAGTGATTCGGGACAGGTTGTTGAAAAACTGTTTTTT.

This clone was recorded once. The V and J genes are TRBV5-6 and TRBJ2-3; a possible D gene is TRBD1 (6 bases). This CDR3 has 14 residues. CDR1 SGHDT and CDR2 YYEEEE come from the germline V gene. Trimming pared 2 bases from V and 3 bases from J, leaving 10 bases between. The CDR3 DNA sequence: TGTGCCAGCAGCTTTGCCCAGGGGACAGATACGCAGTATTTT. It yields the protein CASSFAQGTDTQYF.

V gene TRBV11-2 combines with J gene TRBJ2-7; D call uncertain. The CDR3 extends over 14 amino acids. Germline CDR1 is SGHAT and CDR2 is FQNNGV. Trimming stripped 0 bases from V and 3 bases from J, with 9 bases between. Here the CDR3 DNA reads TGTGCCAGCAGCTTAGATGGAGCCAACTACGAGCAGTACTTC. Translated, it gives CASSLDGANYEQYF.

CDR3 residues: CASSLVPGRGNSPLHF. CDR3 bases: TGCGCCAGCAGCTTGGTTCCGGGAAGGGGGAATTCACCCCTCCACTTT. This sequence joins TRBV5-1 and TRBJ1-6; possibly TRBD1 for D (6 bases). Per germline, CDR1 SGHRS and CDR2 YFSETQ. The length of the CDR3 is 16 residues. Trimming removed 0 bases from V and 7 bases from J, with 14 bases in between.

The V call is TRBV5-1, the J call TRBJ2-3; 8 bases line up with TRBD2. CDR3 length equals 15 residues. Germline values: CDR1 SGHRS, CDR2 YFSETQ. V shed 2 bases and J 1 base; nucleotides not matched to a gene: 3. The CDR3 spells CASSFSGDRTDTQYF. CDR3 nucleotides: TGCGCCAGCAGCTTTAGCGGGGACCGCACAGATACGCAGTATTTT.

As to this clone: Other DNA sequences in this sample translate to the same CDR3. J is TRBJ1-5 and V is TRBV28; TRBD1 might be the D (6 bases). Trimming stripped 6 bases from V and 6 bases from J, with 12 bases between. Germline V gene lookup returns CDR1 MDHEN and CDR2 SYDVKM. The CDR3 extends over 13 amino acids. The CDR3 nucleotides read TGTGCCAGCAGCTTACAGGGTGGTCAGCCCCAGCATTTT. This sequence encodes CASSLQGGQPQHF.

The V call is TRBV6-6, the J call TRBJ1-4, with TRBD1 matching 7 bases. CDR3 length equals 14 residues. Germline CDR1 MNHNY, CDR2 SVGAGI (reference sequence). V gave up 0 bases and J gave up 5 bases; unmatched junction bases: 0. This chain's CDR3 is CASSYSGGNEKLFF. The CDR3 DNA reads as TGTGCCAGCAGTTACTCAGGGGGCAATGAAAAACTGTTTTTT.

The V call is TRBV28, the J call TRBJ1-4; possibly TRBD1 for D (5 bases). The CDR3 runs 18 residues. Germline CDR1 is MDHEN and CDR2 is SYDVKM. The V end lost 2 bases, the J end lost 3 bases, and 19 bases lay between the germline ends. In DNA form, the CDR3 reads TGTGCCAGCAGTTTACCTATGCGTCCGGGGGGATCTAATGAAAAACTGTTTTTT. Translating gives CASSLPMRPGGSNEKLFF. Combining the CDR3 with reference TRBV28 and TRBJ1-4 gives the whole variable domain DVKVTQSSRYLVKRTGEKVFLECVQDMDHENMFWYRQDPGLGLRLIYFSYDVKMKEKGDIPEGYSVSREKKERFSLILESASTNQTSMYLCASSLPMRPGGSNEKLFFGSGTQLSVL.

This clone was picked up a small number of times. The chain combines TRBV10-3 with TRBJ1-4; 8 bases are shared with TRBD1. This CDR3 region has 15 residues. CDR1 and CDR2 (germline): ENHRY, SYGVKD. V shed 4 bases and J 4 bases; nucleotides not matched to a gene: 5. This chain's CDR3 is CAISAGQDVNEKLFF. For the CDR3, the DNA is TGTGCCATCAGTGCGGGACAGGACGTTAATGAAAAACTGTTTTTT.

The J gene is TRBJ1-6, the V gene TRBV11-2; possibly TRBD1 for D (6 bases). Germline-derived CDR1 and CDR2 are SGHAT and FQNNGV. V was cut by 7 bases and J by 2 bases, with 9 bases left in between. The CDR3 contains 14 residues. The CDR3 DNA is TGTGCCAGCACTAGGGACACCTATAATTCACCCCTCCACTTT. This codes for CASTRDTYNSPLHF.

The genes are TRBV5-1 and TRBJ2-2; no definite D call. V lost 6 bases and J lost 7, with 7 bases in between. This CDR3 spans 11 amino acids. Germline values: CDR1 SGHRS, CDR2 YFSETQ. The chain's CDR3 is CASTSYGELFF. As DNA, the CDR3 is TGCGCCAGCACTTCTTACGGGGAGCTGTTTTTT. The full variable domain, rest sourced from reference TRBV5-1 and TRBJ2-2, is KAGVTQTPRYLIKTRGQQVTLSCSPISGHRSVSWYQQTPGQGLQFLFEYFSETQRNKGNFPGRFSGRQFSNSRSEMNVSTLELGDSALYLCASTSYGELFFGEGSRLTVL.